The clone carrying this TCR beta chain was recorded only once. Looked up from germline, CDR1 is SGHVS and CDR2 is FNYEAQ. The germline V and J ends were trimmed by 5 bases and 6 bases, with 14 bases remaining between them. The CDR3 loop spans 14 amino acids. This specimen belongs to a study of blood T cell repertoires in COVID-19. Study context: Some COVID-19 samples were acute and others convalescent; all came from the United States, Italy and Spain. PBMCs, B-cell-depleted T cells, or T cells were the source of the cDNA or gDNA that made up the material.

In the original workflow: It was from reference gene primer amplification that nucleated cell counts were estimated. The table came from immunoSEQ multiplex PCR; TCRdb's copy has only in-frame clones and leaves some out. V and J calls and clone size are those listed in that table; D and trimming were worked out from the DNA. This table holds roughly 50,000 clones, 79% found once. Sequencing was performed on peripheral blood. The receptor comes from a man in his fifties or sixties with acute or convalescent COVID-19. This chain uses TRBV7-6 with TRBJ1-5, with D unresolved. The CDR3 loop reads CASSLKGAGQPQHF. CDR3 DNA sequence: TGTGCCAGCAGCCTGAAGGGAGCTGGTCAGCCCCAGCATTTT.